The 18 T cell receptor beta chains below all came from one sample that was sequenced in a study of CD8 T cells in ankylosing spondylitis. TCRdb called the 5' RACE reads again in MiXCR, with one record for every CDR3 protein. The table has 200,000 to 300,000 distinct CDR3 sequences, roughly a quarter seen once. Sequencing was performed on blood, either unsorted or a sorted T cell fraction (not recorded which). The receptors come from a male donor with ankylosing spondylitis or in good health (not recorded which).

This clonotype was found many times. CDR3 in amino acids: CASSSETGRETQYF. CDR3 bases: TGTGCCAGCAGTTCCGAGACAGGCAGGGAGACCCAGTACTTC. The chain employs TRBV12-3 or TRBV12-4 and TRBJ2-5, with D possibly being TRBD1 (6 bases). The CDR3 has 14 residues. Trimming removed 4 bases at V and 5 bases at J, with 14 bases between.

The V gene is TRBV20-1, the J gene TRBJ1-4; possibly TRBD1 for D (5 bases). The germline gives CDR1 DFQATT, CDR2 SNEGSKA (reference sequence). The CDR3 covers 14 residues. Trimming removed 2 bases at V and 8 bases at J, with 15 bases between. The CDR3 sequence is CSARILGQQEKLFF. Here the CDR3 DNA reads TGCAGTGCTAGAATTTTGGGGCAGCAAGAAAAACTGTTTTTT.

This clonotype was seen only a few times. This sequence joins TRBV12-3 or TRBV12-4 and TRBJ2-1, with D possibly TRBD2 on 6 matching bases. The CDR3 contains 14 residues. V lost 5 bases and J 2 bases, leaving 10 bases between the germline ends. Written as DNA, the CDR3 is TGTGCCAGCAGTGGGGGGTCCGCCTACAATGAGCAGTTCTTC. It codes for CASSGGSAYNEQFF.

This clonotype was seen repeatedly, ten times or more. The chain joins TRBV12-3 or TRBV12-4 to TRBJ2-2; D gene uncertain. V gave up 2 bases and J gave up 0 bases, with 1 base separating them. This CDR3 comprises 13 residues. In nucleotides, the CDR3 is TGTGCCAGCAGTTTATCGAACACCGGGGAGCTGTTTTTT. Protein product: CASSLSNTGELFF.

V usage is TRBV20-1 and J usage is TRBJ2-5, with TRBD2 matching 12 bases. This CDR3 comprises 15 residues. Germline V gene lookup returns CDR1 DFQATT and CDR2 SNEGSKA (reference sequence). J was trimmed by 4 bases and V by 5 bases; bases with no gene match: 8. The CDR3: CSAPRLAGEGETQYF. The CDR3, as DNA: TGCAGTGCTCCGAGACTAGCGGGGGAGGGAGAGACCCAGTACTTC.

The chain combines TRBV18 with TRBJ2-7; 9 bases fit TRBD1. Trimming took 5 bases from V and 5 from J; bases not matched to a gene: 10. The CDR3 runs to 15 residues. The V gene's germline CDR1 is KGHSH and CDR2 LQKENI. CDR3 residues: CASSDGQGTSNEQYF. The CDR3 DNA sequence: TGTGCCAGCTCAGACGGACAGGGGACGAGCAACGAGCAGTACTTC.

This clonotype was recorded at least ten times. This chain connects TRBV29-1 to TRBJ2-1; D ambiguous. The germline gives CDR1 SQVTM, CDR2 ANQGSEA. The length of the CDR3 is 15 residues. Deletions cut 4 bases from V and 0 bases from J, with 13 bases between. CDR3 DNA: TGCAGCGTTGGGGCAGGTTATAGCTCCTACAATGAGCAGTTCTTC. The encoded protein is CSVGAGYSSYNEQFF.

This clonotype was seen only a few times. The chain employs TRBV7-8 and TRBJ2-7; D possibly uses TRBD1 or TRBD2 (7 bases each). V lost 1 base to trimming and J lost 6 bases, with 16 bases between them. The CDR3 is 15 amino acids. Germline-derived CDR1 and CDR2 are SGHVS and FQNEAQ. The CDR3 spells CASSLETARGGEQYF. CDR3 coding DNA: TGTGCCAGCAGCTTAGAGACAGCCAGGGGGGGCGAGCAGTACTTC.

The sample holds many counts of this clonotype. This chain joins TRBV3-1 and TRBJ1-1; D might be TRBD1 (6 bases). The CDR3 totals 11 residues. From germline, CDR1 is LGHDT and CDR2 YNNKEL (reference sequence). Between the trimmed V and J ends, which lost 3 bases and 11 bases, there was a span of 10 bases. CDR3 in DNA: TGTGCCAGCAGCCAGGACAGAAGGGCTTTCTTT. This sequence encodes CASSQDRRAFF.

The CDR3 DNA reads TGTGCCAGCAGCTTAGATGAGGGAGCCTACGAGCAGTACTTC. Translating it yields CASSLDEGAYEQYF. The chain recombines TRBV7-6 with TRBJ2-7; TRBD2 might be the D (5 bases). V was pared by 1 base and J by 2 bases, with 9 bases between. This CDR3 has 14 amino acids. Germline V CDR1 and CDR2: SGHVS, FNYEAQ.

At least ten counts were recorded for this clonotype. V gene TRBV3-1 combines with J gene TRBJ1-5; TRBD1 might be the D (6 bases). The CDR3 is 14 residues long. Deletions cut 4 bases from V and 9 bases from J, with 16 bases between. Germline lookup yields CDR1 LGHDT and CDR2 YNNKEL (reference sequence). CDR3 DNA: TGTGCCAGCAGCCGCACTACAGGGCCCGGGCCCCAGCATTTT. Translating gives CASSRTTGPGPQHF.

The chain joins TRBV7-9 to TRBJ1-1; D is undetermined. The CDR3 has 15 amino acids. V dropped 2 bases and J dropped 3 bases, with 13 bases sitting between them. The germline V gene has CDR1 SEHNR and CDR2 FQNEAQ (reference sequence). Here the CDR3 DNA reads TGTGCCAGCAGCTTAAGGGATGTACGGTACACTGAAGCTTTCTTT. Its translation is CASSLRDVRYTEAFF.

The rearrangement joins TRBV20-1 to TRBJ2-1, with 9 bases lining up with TRBD2. CDR3 length equals 14 residues. Per the germline V gene, CDR1 is DFQATT and CDR2 is SNEGSKA (reference sequence). With 3 bases clipped from V and 7 bases from J, the junction kept 7 bases outside the gene matches. In nucleotides, the CDR3 is TGCAGTGCTAGTAGCGGGAGTGCGTGGAATGAGCAGTTCTTC. Its translation: CSASSGSAWNEQFF.

This clonotype has just a few counts. This chain joins TRBV20-1 and TRBJ2-7; D is uncertain. Trimming stripped 4 bases from V and 1 base from J, with 11 bases between. The germline CDR1 and CDR2 sequences are DFQATT and SNEGSKA (reference sequence). The CDR3 extends over 13 amino acids. The CDR3 sequence: CSAKWRTSYEQYF. The CDR3 DNA is TGCAGTGCTAAATGGCGTACATCCTACGAGCAGTACTTC.

The V gene is TRBV6-1, the J gene TRBJ2-5; possible D gene TRBD1, 6 bases. The germline V gene encodes CDR1 MNHNS and CDR2 SASEGT. The V end was cut by 6 bases, the J end by 2 bases, with 16 bases between. The CDR3 has 15 amino acids. As DNA, the CDR3 is TGTGCCAGCAGCACGACAGGAAGAGGGCAAGAGACCCAGTACTTC. The encoded protein is CASSTTGRGQETQYF.

V usage is TRBV10-3 and J usage is TRBJ1-2, with a tentative D call TRBD1 (5 bases). Germline CDR1 ENHRY, CDR2 SYGVKD. Trimming pared 1 base from V and 0 bases from J, leaving 9 bases between. The CDR3 is 15 amino acids. The DNA of the CDR3 is TGTGCCATCAGTGAGTTTGGGGGAGCTAACTATGGCTACACCTTC. This encodes CAISEFGGANYGYTF.

The rearrangement links TRBV29-1 to TRBJ2-7; D remains ambiguous. The CDR3 spans 13 residues. Per germline, CDR1 SQVTM and CDR2 ANQGSEA. Deletions cut 5 bases from V and 2 bases from J, with 13 bases between. In nucleotides, the CDR3 is TGCAGCGTTACCTCCGACGCTACCTACGAGCAGTACTTC. Translation: CSVTSDATYEQYF.

This clonotype came up many times. The genes are TRBV3-1 and TRBJ2-5; 12 nucleotides agree with TRBD2. The CDR3 runs 18 residues. From germline, CDR1 is LGHDT and CDR2 YNNKEL (reference sequence). Trimming removed 0 bases from V and 2 bases from J; junction bases left unmatched: 7. The CDR3 DNA is TGTGCCAGCAGCCAAGATAGGCGGACTAGCGGGAAACAAGAGACCCAGTACTTC. Its protein is CASSQDRRTSGKQETQYF.